This record looks at one TCR beta chain sequence and its context. The antigen remains unidentified. V trimming: 3 bases; J trimming: 3 bases; junction bases outside the gene matches: 7. Per the germline V gene, CDR1 is MNHNS and CDR2 is SASEGT. This CDR3 has 16 residues. The data were taken from a study of beta chain features in type 1 diabetes. General study results and limits: Researchers caution that PCR might favor shorter templates, equally among patients and controls. When VDJ junctions were examined, type 1 diabetes patients showed fewer insertions and more deletions. For Type 1 diabetes patients, all four CD4+ subsets carried TCRB CDR3s that were moderately but significantly shorter.

Since all of the isolated RNA was reverse transcribed, expressed TCRB transcripts were what got sequenced. Profiling relied on immunoSEQ multiplex PCR, and the TCRdb table lists in-frame clones only, not all of them. In the table there are under 850,000 clones, around an eighth of which are singletons. Material for sequencing was naive CD4+ T cells from blood. This receptor was obtained from a man younger than 35 with type 1 diabetes. This sequence joins TRBV6-1 and TRBJ1-5, with 8 nucleotides matching TRBD1. The CDR3 protein is CASSDQGAGNNQPQHF. The CDR3 bases are TGTGCCAGCAGTGACCAGGGGGCAGGGAACAATCAGCCCCAGCATTTT.